This T cell receptor (beta chain) was retrieved from a study of T cells after yellow fever vaccination. Study outcomes and limitations: The appearance of a small share of clonotypes in both CD4 and CD8 compartments was observed.

With respect to this clonotype: The antigen remains undetermined.

MiXCR, applied by TCRdb to the 5' RACE reads, yields one record per CDR3 protein. Among under 600,000 distinct CDR3 sequences, roughly 14% were seen once, and the ten largest hold about 14%. The CDR3 loop spans 18 amino acids. After removal of 9 bases from V and 6 bases from J, the junction contained 22 bases not matched to a gene. Germline assignment: CDR1 MNHEY and CDR2 SMNVEV (reference sequence). The V and J genes are TRBV27 and TRBJ2-2; 7 positions match TRBD1. The TCR sequence derives from a man aged 30 to 39 who received the YFV17D yellow fever vaccine. This material consisted of PBMCs, taken on the day of the yellow fever booster vaccination. DNA of the CDR3: TGTGCCAGTCGGGACAGTGGTGTCGTAGTTGGAACGGCCGGGGAGCTGTTTTTT. Translation gives CASRDSGVVVGTAGELFF.